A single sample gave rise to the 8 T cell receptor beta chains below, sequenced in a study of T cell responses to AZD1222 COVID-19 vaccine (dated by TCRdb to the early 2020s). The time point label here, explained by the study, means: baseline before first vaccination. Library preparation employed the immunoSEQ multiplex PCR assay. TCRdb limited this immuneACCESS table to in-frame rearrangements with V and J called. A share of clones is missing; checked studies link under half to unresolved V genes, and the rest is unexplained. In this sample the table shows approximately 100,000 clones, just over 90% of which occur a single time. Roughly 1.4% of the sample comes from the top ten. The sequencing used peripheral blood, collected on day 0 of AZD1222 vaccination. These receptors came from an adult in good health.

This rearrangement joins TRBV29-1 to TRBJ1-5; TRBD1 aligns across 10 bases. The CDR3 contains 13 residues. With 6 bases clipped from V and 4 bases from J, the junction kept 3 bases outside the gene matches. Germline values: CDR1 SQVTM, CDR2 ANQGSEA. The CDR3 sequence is CSVGDRGNQPQHF. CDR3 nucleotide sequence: TGCAGCGTCGGGGACAGGGGAAATCAGCCCCAGCATTTT.

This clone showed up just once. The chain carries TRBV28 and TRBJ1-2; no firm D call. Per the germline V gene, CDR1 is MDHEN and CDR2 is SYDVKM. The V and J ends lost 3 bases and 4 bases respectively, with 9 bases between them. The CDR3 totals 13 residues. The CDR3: CASSFVVTYGYTF. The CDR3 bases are TGTGCCAGCAGTTTCGTGGTTACCTATGGCTACACCTTC.

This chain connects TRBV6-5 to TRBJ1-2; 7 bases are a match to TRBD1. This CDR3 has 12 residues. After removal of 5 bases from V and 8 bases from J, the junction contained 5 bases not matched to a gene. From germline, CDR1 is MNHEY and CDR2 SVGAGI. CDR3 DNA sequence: TGTGCCAGCAGTACGACAGGGCACGGCTACACCTTC. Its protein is CASSTTGHGYTF.

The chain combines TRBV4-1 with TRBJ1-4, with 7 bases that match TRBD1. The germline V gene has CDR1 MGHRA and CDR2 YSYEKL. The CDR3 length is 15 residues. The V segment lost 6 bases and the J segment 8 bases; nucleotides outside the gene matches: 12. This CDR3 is CASSDGDRDGEKLFF. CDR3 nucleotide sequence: TGCGCCAGCAGTGACGGCGACAGGGATGGCGAAAAACTGTTTTTT.

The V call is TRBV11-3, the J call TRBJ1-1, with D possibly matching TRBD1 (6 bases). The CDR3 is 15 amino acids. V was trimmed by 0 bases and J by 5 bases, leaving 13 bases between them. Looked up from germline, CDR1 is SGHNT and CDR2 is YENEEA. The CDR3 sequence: CASSLDQGKGTEAFF. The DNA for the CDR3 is TGTGCCAGCAGCTTAGATCAGGGGAAGGGGACTGAAGCTTTCTTT.

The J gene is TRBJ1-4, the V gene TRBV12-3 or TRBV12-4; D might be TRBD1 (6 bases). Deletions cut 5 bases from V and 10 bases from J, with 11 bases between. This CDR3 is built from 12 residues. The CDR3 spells CASSEGVRKLFF. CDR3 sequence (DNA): TGTGCCAGCAGTGAGGGGGTCCGAAAACTGTTTTTT.

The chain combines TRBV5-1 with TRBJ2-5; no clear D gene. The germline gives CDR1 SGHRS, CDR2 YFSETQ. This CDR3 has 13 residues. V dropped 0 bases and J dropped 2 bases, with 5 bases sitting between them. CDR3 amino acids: CASSLVVQETQYF. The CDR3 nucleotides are TGCGCCAGCAGCTTGGTGGTGCAAGAGACCCAGTACTTC. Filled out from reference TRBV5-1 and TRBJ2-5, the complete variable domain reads KAGVTQTPRYLIKTRGQQVTLSCSPISGHRSVSWYQQTPGQGLQFLFEYFSETQRNKGNFPGRFSGRQFSNSRSEMNVSTLELGDSALYLCASSLVVQETQYFGPGTRLLVL.

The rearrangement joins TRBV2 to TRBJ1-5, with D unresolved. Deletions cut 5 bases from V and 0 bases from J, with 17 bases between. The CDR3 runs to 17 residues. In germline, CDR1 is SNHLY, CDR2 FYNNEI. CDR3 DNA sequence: TGTGCCAGCAGTCCGAGCGCTCTTAGGTATAGCAATCAGCCCCAGCATTTT. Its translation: CASSPSALRYSNQPQHF.